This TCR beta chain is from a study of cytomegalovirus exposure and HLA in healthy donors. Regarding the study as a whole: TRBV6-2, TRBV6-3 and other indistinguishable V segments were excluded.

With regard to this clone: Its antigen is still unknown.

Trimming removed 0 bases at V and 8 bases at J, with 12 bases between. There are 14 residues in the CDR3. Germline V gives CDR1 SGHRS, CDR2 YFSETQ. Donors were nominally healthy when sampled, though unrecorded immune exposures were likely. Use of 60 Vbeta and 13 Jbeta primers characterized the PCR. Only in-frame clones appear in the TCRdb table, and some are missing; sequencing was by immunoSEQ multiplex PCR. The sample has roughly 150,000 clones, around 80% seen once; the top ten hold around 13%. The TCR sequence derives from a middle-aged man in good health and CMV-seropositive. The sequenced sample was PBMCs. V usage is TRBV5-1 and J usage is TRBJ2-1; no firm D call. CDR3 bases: TGCGCCAGCAGCTTGGGGCCGCCGGCGGATGAGCAGTTCTTC. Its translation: CASSLGPPADEQFF.